This T cell receptor beta chain was identified during a study of control samples from healthy donors and cancer patients. The table came from immunoSEQ multiplex PCR; TCRdb's copy has only in-frame clones and leaves some out. Of fewer than 80,000 clones detected, around 91% appear once; the ten largest clones hold under 7%. V was trimmed by 4 bases and J by 4 bases, leaving 5 bases between them. CDR1 and CDR2 from the germline V gene are SGHDN and FVKESK. This CDR3 is 13 amino acids long. The chain is built from TRBV14 and TRBJ1-6; D gene uncertain. This sequence was found in a man between 60 and 75 years old with colorectal cancer. Sample: PBMCs. For the CDR3, the DNA is TGTGCCAGCAGCCCGGAGTATAATTCACCCCTCCACTTT. As protein: CASSPEYNSPLHF. The entire variable domain, with the rest obtained from reference TRBV14 and TRBJ1-6, is as follows: EAGVTQFPSHSVIEKGQTVTLRCDPISGHDNLYWYRRVMGKEIKFLLHFVKESKQDESGMPNNRFLAERTGGTYSTLKVQPAELEDSGVYFCASSPEYNSPLHFGNGTRLTVT.